The present TCR beta chain was sequenced within a study of shared clonotypes between healthy human individuals. Details on this clone: Its antigen is unknown.

Per the germline V gene, CDR1 is SNHLY and CDR2 is FYNNEI. Germline trimming cut 5 bases from V and 5 bases from J; bases unmatched to any gene: 8. CDR3 length: 14 amino acids. TCRdb's copy holds only in-frame clones and misses some; the assay was immunoSEQ multiplex PCR. Of roughly 2.1 million clones listed, 90% to 95% are singletons. Study-level results: Generation probabilities of non-shared clonotypes were lower (relative to those shared by all four donors).

Naive CD8 cells lacked CD45RO and underwent positive selection for CCR7, leaving out terminally differentiated effector memory CD45RA+ cells. The sequence came from a man between 18 and 35 years old in good health. Some clones in this sample may be carry-over from other donors' samples. V gene TRBV2 combines with J gene TRBJ2-7, with TRBD1 matching 8 bases. Sample: naive CD8+ T cells from PBMCs. CDR3: CASSTGTGRDEQYF. In DNA, the CDR3 is TGTGCCAGCAGTACCGGGACAGGTAGAGACGAGCAGTACTTC.